What follows are 24 T cell receptor beta chains derived from one specimen sequenced in a study of shared clonotypes between healthy human individuals (dated by TCRdb to 2020 to 2022). Libraries were prepared through the immunoSEQ multiplex PCR assay. What TCRdb holds here is the immuneACCESS table cut down to in-frame rearrangements. Part of the clones is not present; checked against another copy, under half of the missing clones reflect an unresolved V gene, and the others are unexplained. The sample table lists roughly 1 million clones, about four fifths of them with a count of one. The ten most abundant clones make up more than 0.5% of the sample. Material for sequencing was memory CD4+ T cells from PBMCs. This specimen's cell subset or site label, interpreted: CD45RA-negative fraction. The receptors were sampled from a man between 18 and 35 years old in good health. Some clones in this sample may be carry-over from other donors' samples.

V usage is TRBV12-2 and J usage is TRBJ1-2. TRBV12-2 is a known pseudogene. CDR3 size: 19 residues. DNA of the CDR3: TGTGCAAGTCGCTTAGAAGGGAGCCATTGGGACCGAGCCGACTATGGCTACACCTTC. Translated: CASRLEGSHWDRADYGYTF.

The rearrangement links TRBV7-2 to TRBJ1-3, with 10 bases fitting TRBD1. V shed 5 bases and J 2 bases; nucleotides not matched to a gene: 6. The CDR3 consists of 16 residues. Germline V lookup: CDR1 SGHTA, CDR2 FQGNSA. The CDR3 sequence is CASSPPGQGTGNTIYF. In nucleotides, the CDR3 is TGTGCCAGCAGCCCCCCGGGACAGGGGACTGGAAACACCATATATTTT.

The J gene is TRBJ2-7, the V gene TRBV14; 11 bases are a match to TRBD2. V shed 4 bases, J shed 6 bases, and the junction held 14 bases outside the gene matches. CDR3 length: 17 amino acids. The germline CDR1 and CDR2 sequences are SGHDN and FVKESK. The CDR3 region is CASSPIGRGLAALEQYF. The CDR3 DNA reads as TGTGCCAGCAGCCCCATCGGCCGGGGACTAGCGGCCCTCGAGCAGTACTTC.

Notes on this clone: This may stem from a read error, because a much larger clone lies one nucleotide away. The gene calls are TRBV10-3 and TRBJ2-2, with D possibly TRBD2 on 6 matching bases. The CDR3 contains 14 residues. Per germline, CDR1 ENHRY and CDR2 SYGVKD. The DNA of the CDR3 is TGTGCCACGAAAGTAGCGGAGGGCACCGGGGGGCTGTTTTTT. Protein sequence: CATKVAEGTGGLFF.

This clone was recorded once. The chain combines TRBV10-3 with TRBJ2-1; TRBD2 matches at 12 bases. Germline V gene data show CDR1 as ENHRY and CDR2 as SYGVKD. After removal of 2 bases from V and 10 bases from J, the junction contained 12 bases not matched to a gene. The CDR3 runs to 17 residues. The CDR3 region has the DNA TGTGCCATCAGTGAGGGACTAGCGGGATCCAGGGGCGGCGAGCAGTTCTTC. It translates to CAISEGLAGSRGGEQFF.

The chain is built from TRBV23-1 and TRBJ2-7, with a tentative D call TRBD1 (6 bases). TRBV23-1 is an ORF; its function is uncertain. This CDR3 region has 15 residues. V lost 2 bases and J lost 3, with 14 bases in between. This CDR3 reads CASSQRPGRGYEQYF. The CDR3 region has the DNA TGCGCCAGCAGTCAACGTCCGGGCAGGGGCTACGAGCAGTACTTC.

The V and J genes are TRBV5-1 and TRBJ1-1; TRBD1 agrees at 10 bases. Germline V gene lookup returns CDR1 SGHRS and CDR2 YFSETQ. The J segment lost 3 bases and the V segment lost 2 bases, leaving 4 bases of the junction unmatched. The CDR3 contains 15 residues. The CDR3, as DNA: TGCGCCAGCAGCTTTTTCGGGACAGGGGACACTGAAGCTTTCTTT. This encodes CASSFFGTGDTEAFF.

The chain joins TRBV7-8 to TRBJ1-5, with a weak D call TRBD1 (5 bases). Germline V gene lookup returns CDR1 SGHVS and CDR2 FQNEAQ. The CDR3 covers 15 residues. Trimming removed 2 bases from V and 5 bases from J, with 13 bases in between. The CDR3, as DNA: TGTGCCAGCAGCTTATCGGCGTTAGGGGATCAGCCCCAGCATTTT. This translates into CASSLSALGDQPQHF.

The chain has TRBV2 and TRBJ1-2; TRBD1 aligns across 9 bases. V was pared by 7 bases and J by 7 bases, with 16 bases of the junction left unmatched. Germline V lookup: CDR1 SNHLY, CDR2 FYNNEI. CDR3 size: 16 residues. The CDR3 DNA reads TGTGCCAGCACGGGACCTGGGGGGACAGGGAGGGCTGGCTACACCTTC. It encodes CASTGPGGTGRAGYTF.

This chain connects TRBV10-1 to TRBJ2-2, with 11 bases lining up with TRBD1. Looked up from germline, CDR1 is WNHNN and CDR2 is SYGVQD (reference sequence). The V gene end was trimmed by 2 bases and the J gene end by 2 bases; junction bases not matched to a gene: 7. The CDR3 totals 18 residues. CDR3 region: CASSELDRGLGNTGELFF. The CDR3 DNA sequence: TGCGCCAGCAGTGAGCTGGACAGGGGGCTTGGTAACACCGGGGAGCTGTTTTTT.

The chain employs TRBV27 and TRBJ2-7, with D perhaps TRBD1 (6 bases). This CDR3 spans 14 amino acids. CDR1 MNHEY and CDR2 SMNVEV come from the germline V gene (reference sequence). The V and J ends lost 5 bases and 3 bases respectively, with 14 bases between them. The CDR3: CASSPRTADYEQYF. In DNA, the CDR3 is TGTGCCAGCAGTCCCCGGACAGCAGACTACGAGCAGTACTTC.

The rearrangement links TRBV27 to TRBJ1-2; D is ambiguous. V dropped 4 bases and J dropped 4 bases, with 10 bases sitting between them. Germline assignment: CDR1 MNHEY and CDR2 SMNVEV (reference sequence). The length of the CDR3 is 13 residues. CDR3 coding DNA: TGTGCCAGCAGTTACAGCAGAGGCTATGGCTACACCTTC. This translates into CASSYSRGYGYTF.

The chain recombines TRBV27 with TRBJ2-3, with D hard to call. Germline assignment: CDR1 MNHEY and CDR2 SMNVEV (reference sequence). The CDR3 is made up of 11 amino acids. V was trimmed by 5 bases and J by 2 bases, leaving 2 bases between them. CDR3 residues: CASSITDTQYF. The DNA of the CDR3 is TGTGCCAGCAGTATCACAGATACGCAGTATTTT.

As to this clone: The sample carries other DNA sequences with the same CDR3. The chain couples TRBV28 to TRBJ1-4, with 9 nucleotides matching TRBD1. CDR3 length: 15 residues. Germline V gene lookup returns CDR1 MDHEN and CDR2 SYDVKM. V was pared by 6 bases and J by 6 bases, with 8 bases of the junction left unmatched. The CDR3 nucleotides are TGTGCCAGCAGCCCCGCGGGACAGGGTGATGAAAAACTGTTTTTT. Protein sequence: CASSPAGQGDEKLFF.

In this sample, this clone turned up a few times. The chain carries TRBV28 and TRBJ1-2, with a possible D match to TRBD1 (5 bases). This CDR3 region has 15 residues. Germline V gene data show CDR1 as MDHEN and CDR2 as SYDVKM. V dropped 6 bases and J dropped 4 bases, with 18 bases sitting between them. In nucleotides, the CDR3 is TGTGCCAGCAGCCCCCGAGGGGCGGAGGTCTATGGCTACACCTTC. Translation gives CASSPRGAEVYGYTF.

The genes are TRBV7-8 and TRBJ1-2; D may be TRBD1 (5 bases). Germline V gene sequence: CDR1 SGHVS, CDR2 FQNEAQ. Trimming left V 1 base short and J 7 bases short, with 13 bases between. The CDR3 runs 14 residues. The CDR3 DNA is TGTGCCAGCAGCTTAGAGTCTTGGGGGACTGGCTACACCTTC. It encodes CASSLESWGTGYTF.

In this sample, this clone turned up many times. V gene TRBV5-4 combines with J gene TRBJ2-3; D ambiguous. Trimming pared 5 bases from V and 2 bases from J, leaving 6 bases between. This CDR3 is built from 12 residues. Germline CDR1 is SGHNT and CDR2 is YYREEE (reference sequence). This CDR3 is CASRTDTDTQYF. The DNA of the CDR3 is TGTGCCAGCAGAACGGACACAGATACGCAGTATTTT. The whole variable domain, filled in from reference TRBV5-4 and TRBJ2-3, reads ETGVTQSPTHLIKTRGQQVTLRCSSQSGHNTVSWYQQALGQGPQFIFQYYREEENGRGNFPPRFSGLQFPNYSSELNVNALELDDSALYLCASRTDTDTQYFGPGTRLTVL.

The rearrangement joins TRBV7-2 to TRBJ2-4, with D tentatively TRBD1 (5 bases). Deletions cut 5 bases from V and 6 bases from J, with 17 bases between. The germline V gene encodes CDR1 SGHTA and CDR2 FQGNSA. This CDR3 is built from 15 residues. CDR3 in amino acids: CASSLLGAASNIQYF. CDR3 sequence (DNA): TGTGCCAGCAGCCTATTAGGGGCTGCTTCAAACATTCAGTACTTC.

The chain uses TRBV25-1 and TRBJ2-2; the D is unclear. This CDR3 region has 15 residues. Germline lookup yields CDR1 MGHDK and CDR2 SYGVNS. Trimming pared 5 bases from V and 0 bases from J, leaving 10 bases between. The CDR3 DNA reads as TGTGCCAGCAGTTTTGGTGGGGCGAACACCGGGGAGCTGTTTTTT. Translated, it gives CASSFGGANTGELFF.

The V and J genes are TRBV30 and TRBJ1-5; no reliable D call. The germline gives CDR1 GTSNPN, CDR2 SVGIG (reference sequence). Trimming left V 0 bases short and J 6 bases short, with 18 bases between. This CDR3 is built from 16 residues. The CDR3 sequence is CAWSVTGWLGGQPQHF. The CDR3 DNA reads TGTGCCTGGAGTGTAACCGGCTGGCTTGGAGGTCAGCCCCAGCATTTT.

The V gene is TRBV7-3, the J gene TRBJ2-2, with unresolved D. Trimming left V 4 bases short and J 4 bases short, with 13 bases between. Germline lookup yields CDR1 SGHTA and CDR2 FQGTGA. The CDR3 has 15 amino acids. The CDR3 DNA reads TGTGCCAGCAGCTCTTTTGGGCAATCCACCGGGGAGCTGTTTTTT. Translating gives CASSSFGQSTGELFF.

The rearrangement uses TRBV9 and TRBJ1-3, with D possibly matching TRBD1 (5 bases). Trimming removed 4 bases at V and 7 bases at J, with 12 bases between. CDR1 SGDLS and CDR2 YYNGEE come from the germline V gene. The CDR3 has 13 amino acids. The CDR3 DNA is TGTGCCAGCAGCCCATTCCCAGGGAACACCATATATTTT. Protein product: CASSPFPGNTIYF.

V gene TRBV6-5 combines with J gene TRBJ2-5, with a weak D call TRBD1 (6 bases). Germline CDR1 reads MNHEY; CDR2 reads SVGAGI. The germline V and J ends were trimmed by 5 bases and 5 bases, with 15 bases remaining between them. This CDR3 is built from 14 residues. In DNA, the CDR3 is TGTGCCAGCAGTATCTCAGGGGAAGGGGAGACCCAGTACTTC. Its protein product is CASSISGEGETQYF.

Concerning this clone: The sample has other DNA sequences that encode this CDR3 too. This rearrangement joins TRBV11-3 to TRBJ2-1; D unclear. The CDR3 spans 12 residues. CDR1 SGHNT and CDR2 YENEEA come from the germline V gene. The V and J ends lost 6 bases and 5 bases respectively, with 8 bases between them. This CDR3 reads CASSRLDNEQFF. The DNA of the CDR3 is TGTGCCAGCAGTCGACTTGACAATGAGCAGTTCTTC.